A single sample is the source of the 21 T cell receptor beta chains below, sequenced in a study of blood T cell repertoires in COVID-19. Measured with immunoSEQ multiplex PCR; TCRdb has only the in-frame clones, and not every one. This sample has roughly 230,000 clones, with more than 75% found just once. Source material: PBMCs or T cells enriched from blood (not recorded which). These receptors all stem from a man aged 25 to 40 in a cohort exposed to, infected with or recovered from COVID-19 (not recorded which).

The chain has TRBV7-9 and TRBJ1-5, with a weak D call TRBD1 (5 bases). The CDR3 is made up of 19 amino acids. Germline CDR1 SEHNR, CDR2 FQNEAQ (reference sequence). With 4 bases removed from V and 0 bases from J, the gap between germline ends came to 22 bases. The CDR3: CASSSDRLGRDHSNQPQHF. CDR3 DNA: TGTGCCAGCAGCTCCGACAGACTCGGCCGAGATCATAGCAATCAGCCCCAGCATTTT.

The chain is built from TRBV11-3 and TRBJ2-1; 12 bases match TRBD2. Germline CDR1 SGHNT, CDR2 YENEEA. Trimming removed 5 bases from V and 7 bases from J; junction bases left unmatched: 6. The CDR3 covers 15 residues. CDR3 amino acids: CASSPGTSGRNEQFF. The CDR3 nucleotides are TGTGCCAGCAGCCCCGGGACTAGCGGGCGAAATGAGCAGTTCTTC.

The chain has TRBV6-2 or TRBV6-3 and TRBJ1-1; D perhaps matches TRBD1 (5 bases). CDR1 and CDR2 from the germline V gene are MNHEY and SVGEGT. The CDR3 is 16 residues long. Deletions cut 0 bases from V and 1 base from J, with 12 bases between. Here the CDR3 reads CASSYSDGHSNTEAFF. The CDR3 DNA sequence: TGTGCCAGCAGTTACTCGGATGGACACTCGAACACTGAAGCTTTCTTT.

A single count supports this clone. This chain joins TRBV7-2 and TRBJ2-7; 13 positions agree with TRBD2. V gave up 4 bases and J gave up 3 bases; unmatched junction bases: 9. Germline CDR1 and CDR2: SGHTA and FQGNSA. This CDR3 contains 17 residues. CDR3 amino acids: CASSYGTSGMRLYEQYF. The CDR3 DNA reads as TGTGCCAGCAGCTACGGGACTAGCGGGATGAGGCTCTACGAGCAGTACTTC.

The chain links TRBV18 to TRBJ1-3, with unresolved D. V dropped 3 bases and J dropped 8 bases, with 14 bases sitting between them. Germline V gives CDR1 KGHSH, CDR2 LQKENI. The CDR3 length is 14 residues. CDR3: CASSPSRIEDTIYF. CDR3 nucleotide sequence: TGTGCCAGCTCACCTTCACGCATTGAGGACACCATATATTTT.

The chain carries TRBV3-1 (or the pseudogene TRBV3-2) and TRBJ2-7, with 7 bases that match TRBD2. The J segment lost 6 bases and the V segment lost 3 bases, leaving 5 bases of the junction unmatched. The CDR3 totals 13 residues. Germline CDR1 reads LGHDT; CDR2 reads YNNKEL (reference sequence). The CDR3 DNA reads as TGTGCCAGCAGCCACCTACTAGCGTTCGAGCAGTACTTC. Translation gives CASSHLLAFEQYF.

This chain's CDR3 is CASSLGGTGRGNQPQHF. DNA of the CDR3: TGTGCCAGCAGCTTAGGAGGGACAGGGAGAGGCAATCAGCCCCAGCATTTT. V and J are TRBV7-9 and TRBJ1-5; 9 positions match TRBD1. CDR3 length: 17 residues. Germline loops: CDR1 SEHNR, CDR2 FQNEAQ (reference sequence). V lost 1 base and J lost 2; bases outside the gene matches: 6.

The rearrangement uses TRBV20-1 and TRBJ2-1; D remains unclear. The CDR3 totals 14 residues. Germline V gives CDR1 DFQATT, CDR2 SNEGSKA (reference sequence). Trimming took 3 bases from V and 0 from J, leaving 9 bases between them. The DNA of the CDR3 is TGCAGTGCTAGTTGGCCCGACTCCTACAATGAGCAGTTCTTC. Its translation: CSASWPDSYNEQFF.

This chain joins TRBV9 and TRBJ1-1, with TRBD1 as a possible D gene (5 bases). V gave up 3 bases and J gave up 4 bases, with 7 bases separating them. CDR3 length: 12 residues. Germline CDR1 and CDR2: SGDLS and YYNGEE. CDR3 DNA sequence: TGTGCCAGCAGCGCAGGGTCCACTGAAGCTTTCTTT. Protein sequence: CASSAGSTEAFF.

V usage is TRBV7-2 and J usage is TRBJ2-2, with TRBD2 matching over 12 bases. This CDR3 region has 18 residues. Germline V lookup: CDR1 SGHTA, CDR2 FQGNSA. Losses at the gene ends were 0 bases for V and 1 base for J; bases not matched to a gene: 3. The CDR3 here is CASSLALAGGKNTGELFF. CDR3 sequence (DNA): TGTGCCAGCAGCTTAGCGCTAGCGGGAGGGAAGAACACCGGGGAGCTGTTTTTT.

This chain uses TRBV11-2 with TRBJ1-6, with 7 bases fitting TRBD1. V lost 5 bases to trimming and J lost 15 bases; unmatched junction nucleotides: 13. The CDR3 consists of 14 residues. Germline V lookup: CDR1 SGHAT, CDR2 FQNNGV. CDR3 coding DNA: TGTGCCAGCAGCCGACGGAAAGAGGGGGCATTCCTCCACTTT. It specifies CASSRRKEGAFLHF.

This rearrangement joins TRBV28 to TRBJ1-2; 7 bases agree with TRBD1. The trim removed 6 bases at V and 3 bases at J, leaving 10 bases unmatched. From germline, CDR1 is MDHEN and CDR2 SYDVKM. The CDR3 is made up of 15 amino acids. CDR3 DNA: TGTGCCAGCAGCAATACAGGGGCTATGGACTATGGCTACACCTTC. Its protein product is CASSNTGAMDYGYTF.

The rearrangement joins TRBV28 to TRBJ2-6; no clear D gene. Germline-derived CDR1 and CDR2 are MDHEN and SYDVKM. This CDR3 is 15 amino acids long. Trimming took off 2 bases at V and 0 bases at J, with 5 bases between the two ends. The CDR3 region is CASSLAASGANVLTF. The DNA of the CDR3 is TGTGCCAGCAGTTTAGCGGCCTCTGGGGCCAACGTCCTGACTTTC.

The chain has TRBV19 and TRBJ2-1, with D tentatively TRBD2 (5 bases). CDR3 length: 13 residues. With 8 bases removed from V and 7 bases from J, the gap between germline ends came to 15 bases. Per germline, CDR1 LNHDA and CDR2 SQIVND (reference sequence). As DNA, the CDR3 is TGTGCCAGTCGTGGGAGTCCAGGAAATGAGCAGTTCTTC. Residues: CASRGSPGNEQFF. The entire variable domain, with the rest obtained from reference TRBV19 and TRBJ2-1, is as follows: DGGITQSPKYLFRKEGQNVTLSCEQNLNHDAMYWYRQDPGQGLRLIYYSQIVNDFQKGDIAEGYSVSREKKESFPLTVTSAQKNPTAFYLCASRGSPGNEQFFGPGTRLTVL.

This chain uses TRBV14 with TRBJ2-7; no reliable D call. Germline V CDR1 and CDR2: SGHDN, FVKESK. V lost 1 base and J 1 base, leaving 11 bases between the germline ends. This CDR3 contains 15 residues. CDR3 DNA sequence: TGTGCCAGCAGCCAAGCGTTGGGCAGATCCTACGAGCAGTACTTC. This translates into CASSQALGRSYEQYF.

This clone was picked up many times. This rearrangement joins TRBV28 to TRBJ1-5; weak D call: TRBD1 (5 bases). This CDR3 spans 15 amino acids. The ends were cut back, 6 bases at V and 0 bases at J, with 12 bases in the middle. CDR1 and CDR2 (germline): MDHEN, SYDVKM. The CDR3 here is CASRLTENSNQPQHF. In nucleotides, the CDR3 is TGTGCCAGCAGGTTGACAGAGAATAGCAATCAGCCCCAGCATTTT. Combining the CDR3 with reference TRBV28 and TRBJ1-5 gives the whole variable domain DVKVTQSSRYLVKRTGEKVFLECVQDMDHENMFWYRQDPGLGLRLIYFSYDVKMKEKGDIPEGYSVSREKKERFSLILESASTNQTSMYLCASRLTENSNQPQHFGDGTRLSIL.

The rearrangement joins TRBV19 to TRBJ2-1; TRBD2 agrees at 13 bases. The CDR3 consists of 15 residues. V lost 10 bases to trimming and J lost 7 bases; unmatched junction nucleotides: 10. Germline V gene lookup returns CDR1 LNHDA and CDR2 SQIVND (reference sequence). CDR3 sequence: CATRTSGSPINEQFF. CDR3 sequence (DNA): TGTGCCACCAGGACTAGCGGGAGCCCGATAAATGAGCAGTTCTTC.

The chain links TRBV4-3 to TRBJ2-1, with D possibly being TRBD2 (6 bases). Germline CDR1 is LGHNA and CDR2 is YSLEER. The CDR3 covers 17 residues. The ends were cut back, 0 bases at V and 7 bases at J, with 19 bases in the middle. The CDR3 loop reads CASSQEMGTGVGNEQFF. CDR3 nucleotide sequence: TGCGCCAGCAGCCAAGAAATGGGAACGGGAGTAGGGAATGAGCAGTTCTTC.

This chain links TRBV9 with TRBJ2-6, with 10 bases fitting TRBD1. From germline, CDR1 is SGDLS and CDR2 YYNGEE. J lost 1 base, V lost 4 bases, and 5 bases had no gene match. The CDR3 totals 17 residues. The CDR3 bases are TGTGCCAGCAGCAAAGGGACAGGGGTATCTGGGGCCAACGTCCTGACTTTC. As protein: CASSKGTGVSGANVLTF.

The J gene is TRBJ1-4, the V gene TRBV6-5; the D is unclear. The CDR3 is made up of 14 amino acids. The V gene lost 2 bases and the J gene lost 4 bases, with 8 bases spanning the gap. Germline V gene lookup returns CDR1 MNHEY and CDR2 SVGAGI. The CDR3 coding sequence is TGTGCCAGCAGTTACGGGAGTCATAATGAAAAACTGTTTTTT. As protein: CASSYGSHNEKLFF.

This chain connects TRBV9 to TRBJ2-2, with a possible D match to TRBD1 (5 bases). This CDR3 region has 14 residues. From germline, CDR1 is SGDLS and CDR2 YYNGEE. The V end was cut by 1 base, the J end by 6 bases, with 10 bases between. DNA for the CDR3: TGTGCCAGCAGCGTATTGGGGCGCCCCGGGGAGCTGTTTTTT. This translates into CASSVLGRPGELFF.